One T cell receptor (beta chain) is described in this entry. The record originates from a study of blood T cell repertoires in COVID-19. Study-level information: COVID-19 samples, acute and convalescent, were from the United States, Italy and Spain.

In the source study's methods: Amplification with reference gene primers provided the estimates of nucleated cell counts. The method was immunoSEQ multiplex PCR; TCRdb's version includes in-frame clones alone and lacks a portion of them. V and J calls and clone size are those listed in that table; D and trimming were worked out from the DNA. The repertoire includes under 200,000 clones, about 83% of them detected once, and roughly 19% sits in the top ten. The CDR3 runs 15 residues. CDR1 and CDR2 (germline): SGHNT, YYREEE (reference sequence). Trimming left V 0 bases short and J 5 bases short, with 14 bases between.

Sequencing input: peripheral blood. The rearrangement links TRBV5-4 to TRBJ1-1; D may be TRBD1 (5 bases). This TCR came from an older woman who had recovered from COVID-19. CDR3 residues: CASSLGGGEWTEAFF. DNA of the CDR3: TGTGCCAGCAGCTTGGGGGGCGGGGAGTGGACTGAAGCTTTCTTT.